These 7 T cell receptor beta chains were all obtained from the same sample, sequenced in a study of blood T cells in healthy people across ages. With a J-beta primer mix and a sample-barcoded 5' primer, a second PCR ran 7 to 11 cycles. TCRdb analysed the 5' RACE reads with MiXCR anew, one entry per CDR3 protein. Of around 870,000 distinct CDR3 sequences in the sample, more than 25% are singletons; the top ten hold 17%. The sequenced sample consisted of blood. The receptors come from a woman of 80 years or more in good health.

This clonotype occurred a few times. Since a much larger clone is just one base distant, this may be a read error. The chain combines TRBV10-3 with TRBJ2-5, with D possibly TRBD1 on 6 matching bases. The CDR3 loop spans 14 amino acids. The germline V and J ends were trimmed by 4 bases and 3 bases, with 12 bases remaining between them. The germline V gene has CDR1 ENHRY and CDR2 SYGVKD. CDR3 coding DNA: TGTGCCATCAGTGGTTGGGACAACAAAGAGACCCAGTACTTC. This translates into CAISGWDNKETQYF.

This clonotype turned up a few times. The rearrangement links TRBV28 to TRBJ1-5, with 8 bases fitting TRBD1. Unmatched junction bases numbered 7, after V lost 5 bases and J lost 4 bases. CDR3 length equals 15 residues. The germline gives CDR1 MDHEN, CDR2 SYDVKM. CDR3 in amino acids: CASSPGDRRNQPQHF. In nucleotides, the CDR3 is TGTGCCAGCAGTCCAGGGGACAGGCGAAATCAGCCCCAGCATTTT.

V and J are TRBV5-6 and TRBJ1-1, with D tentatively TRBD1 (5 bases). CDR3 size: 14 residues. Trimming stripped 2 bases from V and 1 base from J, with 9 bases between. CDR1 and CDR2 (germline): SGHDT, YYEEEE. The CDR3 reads CASSFGRANTEAFF. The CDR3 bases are TGTGCCAGCAGCTTCGGCAGGGCGAACACTGAAGCTTTCTTT.

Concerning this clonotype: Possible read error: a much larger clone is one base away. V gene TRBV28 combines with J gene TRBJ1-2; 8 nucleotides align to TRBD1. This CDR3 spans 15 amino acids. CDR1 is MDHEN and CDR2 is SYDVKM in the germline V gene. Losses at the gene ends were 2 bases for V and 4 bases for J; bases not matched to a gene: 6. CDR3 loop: CASSLEGQASYGYTF. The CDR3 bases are TGTGCCAGCAGTTTAGAGGGACAGGCAAGCTATGGCTACACCTTC.

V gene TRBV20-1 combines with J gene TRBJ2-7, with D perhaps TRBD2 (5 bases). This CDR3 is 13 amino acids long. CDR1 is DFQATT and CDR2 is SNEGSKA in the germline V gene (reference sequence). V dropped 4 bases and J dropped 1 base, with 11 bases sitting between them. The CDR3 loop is CSAIPGESYEQYF. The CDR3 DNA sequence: TGCAGTGCTATCCCCGGGGAATCCTACGAGCAGTACTTC.

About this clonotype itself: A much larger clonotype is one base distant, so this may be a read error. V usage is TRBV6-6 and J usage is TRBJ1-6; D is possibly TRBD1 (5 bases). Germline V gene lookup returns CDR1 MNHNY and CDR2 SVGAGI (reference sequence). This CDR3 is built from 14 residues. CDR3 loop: CAGSYVGTNSPLHF. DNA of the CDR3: TGTGCCGGCAGTTACGTGGGGACTAATTCACCCCTCCACTTT.

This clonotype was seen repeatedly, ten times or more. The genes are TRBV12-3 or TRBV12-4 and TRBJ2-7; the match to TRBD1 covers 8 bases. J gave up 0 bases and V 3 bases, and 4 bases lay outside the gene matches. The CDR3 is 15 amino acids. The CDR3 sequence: CASSLRGQASYEQYF. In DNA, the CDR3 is TGTGCCAGCAGTTTGCGGGGACAGGCCTCCTACGAGCAGTACTTC.